The TCR beta chain described here comes from a study of neurological immune-mediated disorders. The study's findings and limits: Multiple sclerosis was found to have the least TCR clonal expansion, below healthy controls, and HTLV-1-associated myelopathy the most. Private repertoires in all groups were suggested by the absence of shared CDR3 amino acid sequences among expanded clones across subjects.

The study drew its healthy controls from blood bank volunteers in Maryland, USA. This clonotype was picked up many times. Its specificity is not known. Trimming shortened V by 1 base and J by 4 bases, and 17 bases separated the two germline ends. The CDR3 totals 16 residues. Germline V gene lookup returns CDR1 DFQATT and CDR2 SNEGSKA (reference sequence). 5'RACE with 10-nucleotide random UMIs produced the cDNA. TCRdb re-called the 5' RACE reads through MiXCR, storing one row per CDR3 protein. The sample has tens of thousands of distinct CDR3 sequences, roughly 17% seen once. This receptor was taken from a woman aged 40 to 50 in good health. The chain is built from TRBV20-1 and TRBJ1-5, with D unclear. Source material: PBMCs. The CDR3 bases are TGCAGTGCTAGAGGACGAAACGGACGTTGGAATCAGCCCCAGCATTTT. Residues: CSARGRNGRWNQPQHF.